This T cell receptor beta chain was sequenced for a study of CD8+ T cells in alopecia areata. V lost 0 bases and J lost 4, with 7 bases in between. The germline CDR1 and CDR2 sequences are SGHVS and FQNEAQ. This CDR3 spans 14 amino acids. This clone came up once. Extracted from the samples, RNA was reverse transcribed into cDNA to serve as the sequencing template. TCRdb's table, derived via immunoSEQ multiplex PCR, lists solely in-frame clones and lacks some. The table lists about 97,000 clones, less than 50% of them singletons. The V and J genes are TRBV7-8 and TRBJ1-5; possible D gene TRBD1, 6 bases. The clonotype comes from a human donor with alopecia areata. The sequencing input was CD4+ T cells sorted from blood. The CDR3 reads CASSLAQGNQPQHF. CDR3 DNA: TGTGCCAGCAGCTTAGCACAGGGAAATCAGCCCCAGCATTTT.